The 23 T cell receptor beta chains below all came from one sample that was sequenced in a study of cytomegalovirus exposure and HLA in healthy donors. Method: immunoSEQ multiplex PCR; TCRdb's copy keeps in-frame clones and lacks some. The sample carries around 250,000 clones, around 90% recorded once. Sequenced: PBMCs. These receptors were collected from a woman under 30 in good health and CMV-seronegative.

This clone showed up just a few times. The V and J genes are TRBV4-1 and TRBJ1-5; 9 bases are a match to TRBD1. Germline CDR1 reads MGHRA; CDR2 reads YSYEKL. CDR3 length: 18 residues. The V and J ends lost 1 base and 5 bases, in that order; junction bases with no gene match: 12. CDR3 residues: CASSQVIPGQGYDQPQHF. The CDR3 bases are TGCGCCAGCAGCCAAGTCATACCGGGACAGGGATATGATCAGCCCCAGCATTTT.

The rearrangement uses TRBV7-8 and TRBJ2-7; TRBD1 is a possible D gene (5 bases). Trimming pared 1 base from V and 6 bases from J, leaving 13 bases between. The V gene's germline CDR1 is SGHVS and CDR2 FQNEAQ. CDR3 length: 14 amino acids. The DNA of the CDR3 is TGTGCCAGCAGCTTAGGTAGCAGGGTGGGCGAGCAGTACTTC. Translating gives CASSLGSRVGEQYF. The variable domain in full, completed from reference TRBV7-8 and TRBJ2-7, reads GAGVSQSPRYKVAKRGQDVALRCDPISGHVSLFWYQQALGQGPEFLTYFQNEAQLDKSGLPSDRFFAERPEGSVSTLKIQRTQQEDSAVYLCASSLGSRVGEQYFGPGTRLTVT.

The V and J genes are TRBV6-1 and TRBJ1-5; TRBD1 matches 8 bases. V lost 4 bases and J lost 4; bases outside the gene matches: 3. The CDR3 totals 14 residues. The germline V gene encodes CDR1 MNHNS and CDR2 SASEGT. The CDR3 region is CASSVDRGNQPQHF. In DNA form, the CDR3 reads TGTGCCAGCAGTGTAGACAGGGGAAATCAGCCCCAGCATTTT.

The chain joins TRBV6-5 to TRBJ2-7; 8 positions agree with TRBD1. In germline, CDR1 is MNHEY, CDR2 SVGAGI. Germline trimming cut 6 bases from V and 2 bases from J; bases unmatched to any gene: 9. The CDR3 totals 15 residues. CDR3: CASRRSGTGPYEQYF. In DNA, the CDR3 is TGTGCCAGCAGACGATCCGGGACAGGCCCCTACGAGCAGTACTTC.

This clone has only one observation. The rearrangement uses TRBV7-3 and TRBJ2-3; 8 bases map to TRBD1. CDR3 length: 15 amino acids. The ends lost 3 bases at V and 1 base at J; junction bases unmatched: 3. Looked up from germline, CDR1 is SGHTA and CDR2 is FQGTGA. The CDR3 spells CASSFTGGGTDTQYF. Here the CDR3 DNA reads TGTGCCAGCAGCTTCACAGGGGGTGGCACAGATACGCAGTATTTT. The full variable domain, in which reference TRBV7-3 and TRBJ2-3 provide the parts outside the CDR3, is GAGVSQTPSNKVTEKGKYVELRCDPISGHTALYWYRQSLGQGPEFLIYFQGTGAADDSGLPNDRFFAVRPEGSVSTLKIQRTERGDSAVYLCASSFTGGGTDTQYFGPGTRLTVL.

The chain joins TRBV11-3 to TRBJ2-3; D perhaps matches TRBD1 (5 bases). This CDR3 contains 14 residues. Germline lookup yields CDR1 SGHNT and CDR2 YENEEA. Between the trimmed V and J ends, which lost 2 bases and 10 bases, there was a span of 16 bases. The DNA of the CDR3 is TGTGCCAGCAGCTTATCTCAGGAAAGGGGTCCGCAGTATTTT. Translated: CASSLSQERGPQYF.

The genes are TRBV5-6 and TRBJ2-7, with 9 positions matching TRBD1. Looked up from germline, CDR1 is SGHDT and CDR2 is YYEEEE. The CDR3 has 13 residues. V lost 2 bases, J lost 6 bases, and 3 bases stayed unmatched. The CDR3 here is CASSFGTGSEQYV. The CDR3 nucleotides read TGTGCCAGCAGCTTTGGGACAGGGAGCGAGCAGTACGTC.

This chain uses TRBV2 with TRBJ2-1, with D unresolved. This CDR3 spans 14 amino acids. Trimming cost V 8 bases and J 6 bases, with 17 bases left between them. Germline CDR1 reads SNHLY; CDR2 reads FYNNEI. CDR3 nucleotides: TGTGCCAGCCGTAAAGCGATCCTAGTCAATGAGCAGTTCTTC. Its translation is CASRKAILVNEQFF. The whole variable domain, remainder taken from reference TRBV2 and TRBJ2-1, is EPEVTQTPSHQVTQMGQEVILRCVPISNHLYFYWYRQILGQKVEFLVSFYNNEISEKSEIFDDQFSVERPDGSNFTLKIRSTKLEDSAMYFCASRKAILVNEQFFGPGTRLTVL.

The chain couples TRBV6-1 to TRBJ1-3; D gene uncertain. The CDR3 is made up of 15 amino acids. The germline V gene has CDR1 MNHNS and CDR2 SASEGT. Trimming left V 7 bases short and J 0 bases short, with 13 bases between. CDR3 amino acids: CASMLEGFSGNTIYF. For the CDR3, the DNA is TGTGCCAGCATGCTGGAGGGTTTCTCTGGAAACACCATATATTTT.

A note on this clone: This CDR3 is also generated by other DNA sequences in the sample. The chain recombines TRBV7-2 with TRBJ2-3; the D gene is possibly TRBD2 (5 bases). This CDR3 has 15 residues. V lost 5 bases and J 0 bases, leaving 12 bases between the germline ends. Germline-derived CDR1 and CDR2 are SGHTA and FQGNSA. The CDR3 DNA reads as TGTGCCAGCAGCCCTGACTACCTTAGCACAGATACGCAGTATTTT. Its translation: CASSPDYLSTDTQYF.

Only one count was recorded for this clone. The CDR3 here is CASSVDLDRVGSPLHF. As DNA, the CDR3 is TGTGCCAGCAGCGTAGATCTGGACAGGGTGGGATCACCCCTCCACTTT. The chain carries TRBV9 and TRBJ1-6; 8 bases are shared with TRBD1. The length of the CDR3 is 16 residues. The J segment lost 10 bases and the V segment lost 0 bases, leaving 9 bases of the junction unmatched. The germline gives CDR1 SGDLS, CDR2 YYNGEE.

The chain combines TRBV5-1 with TRBJ2-7; 9 nucleotides align to TRBD1. The trim removed 2 bases at V and 0 bases at J, leaving 6 bases unmatched. The CDR3 runs to 16 residues. Germline V gene lookup returns CDR1 SGHRS and CDR2 YFSETQ. CDR3 coding DNA: TGCGCCAGCAGCTTAGACGGACAGGGGAACTCCTACGAGCAGTACGTC. Protein product: CASSLDGQGNSYEQYV.

The V and J genes are TRBV14 and TRBJ2-7, with D possibly being TRBD2 (6 bases). Trimming cost V 1 base and J 9 bases, with 7 bases left between them. The CDR3 spans 11 residues. Germline lookup yields CDR1 SGHDN and CDR2 FVKESK. The CDR3 sequence is CASSQGGVQYF. DNA of the CDR3: TGTGCCAGCAGCCAAGGGGGGGTGCAGTACTTC. The full variable domain, its missing parts supplied by reference TRBV14 and TRBJ2-7, is EAGVTQFPSHSVIEKGQTVTLRCDPISGHDNLYWYRRVMGKEIKFLLHFVKESKQDESGMPNNRFLAERTGGTYSTLKVQPAELEDSGVYFCASSQGGVQYFGPGTRLTVT.

The chain recombines TRBV29-1 with TRBJ1-4; D is unclear. CDR1 and CDR2 from the germline V gene are SQVTM and ANQGSEA. V was pared by 7 bases and J by 4 bases, with 16 bases between. There are 14 residues in the CDR3. The chain's CDR3 is CSAQREEHNEKLFF. CDR3 bases: TGCAGCGCCCAGCGGGAGGAACATAATGAAAAACTGTTTTTT.

This rearrangement joins TRBV18 to TRBJ2-4; TRBD1 matches at 8 bases. CDR3 length equals 13 residues. Germline values: CDR1 KGHSH, CDR2 LQKENI. J was trimmed by 7 bases and V by 9 bases; bases with no gene match: 8. The chain's CDR3 is CASSRTGSNIQYF. CDR3 nucleotide sequence: TGTGCCAGTTCAAGGACAGGGTCGAACATTCAGTACTTC.

V and J are TRBV6-1 and TRBJ2-1, with TRBD2 matching over 13 bases. The V gene end was trimmed by 6 bases and the J gene end by 4 bases; junction bases not matched to a gene: 3. This CDR3 has 15 residues. The germline gives CDR1 MNHNS, CDR2 SASEGT. DNA of the CDR3: TGTGCCAGCAGGGGACTAGCGGGACTTTACAATGAGCAGTTCTTC. This gives the protein CASRGLAGLYNEQFF.

This clone has only one observation. The rearrangement links TRBV28 to TRBJ1-2; TRBD1 matches at 9 bases. The CDR3 loop spans 15 amino acids. The germline gives CDR1 MDHEN, CDR2 SYDVKM. The V segment lost 3 bases and the J segment 2 bases; nucleotides outside the gene matches: 4. CDR3 amino acids: CASSLGTGRNYGYTF. The CDR3 DNA is TGTGCCAGCAGTTTGGGGACAGGGAGGAACTATGGCTACACCTTC.

The chain recombines TRBV6-5 with TRBJ2-7; TRBD1 is a possible D gene (7 bases). CDR1 and CDR2 from the germline V gene are MNHEY and SVGAGI. The CDR3 spans 15 residues. The ends were cut back, 2 bases at V and 3 bases at J, with 14 bases in the middle. The CDR3 loop reads CASSYTRGEIYEQYF. CDR3 nucleotides: TGTGCCAGCAGTTACACCAGGGGGGAAATCTACGAGCAGTACTTC.

The chain combines TRBV7-9 with TRBJ1-1, with 7 bases identical to TRBD1. Germline V gene sequence: CDR1 SEHNR, CDR2 FQNEAQ (reference sequence). J was trimmed by 1 base and V by 4 bases; bases with no gene match: 6. CDR3 length: 15 amino acids. For the CDR3, the DNA is TGTGCCAGCAGCTCGGAGACAGGGTGGAACACTGAAGCTTTCTTT. Encoded protein: CASSSETGWNTEAFF.

CDR3 in DNA: TGTGCCAGCAGCTTAGGACAGAACTCCAAAAACATTCAGTACTTC. It translates to CASSLGQNSKNIQYF. This sequence joins TRBV7-2 and TRBJ2-4, with D possibly matching TRBD1 (5 bases). V was cut by 1 base and J by 2 bases, with 9 bases left in between. The CDR3 covers 15 residues. Germline V CDR1 and CDR2: SGHTA, FQGNSA.

This clone was seen once. This chain uses TRBV5-6 with TRBJ1-1; 7 bases map to TRBD1. Germline loops: CDR1 SGHDT, CDR2 YYEEEE. The length of the CDR3 is 15 residues. J gave up 4 bases and V 0 bases, and 6 bases lay outside the gene matches. The CDR3 loop is CASSLARSGGTEAFF. CDR3 nucleotides: TGTGCCAGCAGCTTGGCACGGTCAGGGGGCACTGAAGCTTTCTTT.

This chain links TRBV20-1 with TRBJ2-1; D gene ambiguous. This CDR3 has 11 residues. The germline CDR1 and CDR2 sequences are DFQATT and SNEGSKA (reference sequence). The V end lost 2 bases, the J end lost 9 bases, and 8 bases lay between the germline ends. The CDR3 loop is CSARPGVEQFF. As DNA, the CDR3 is TGCAGTGCTAGACCAGGTGTTGAGCAGTTCTTC.

The gene calls are TRBV5-1 and TRBJ2-3, with a possible D match to TRBD2 (5 bases). In germline, CDR1 is SGHRS, CDR2 YFSETQ. This CDR3 comprises 14 residues. Trimming stripped 4 bases from V and 1 base from J, with 10 bases between. In nucleotides, the CDR3 is TGCGCCAGCAGCACCCATAGCGGCACAGATACGCAGTATTTT. Amino acids: CASSTHSGTDTQYF.